Below are 21 T cell receptor beta chains sequenced from a single sample in a study of response to subunit inactivated influenza vaccine. Via MiXCR, TCRdb re-called the RT-PCR reads, giving one row per CDR3 protein. Of about 780,000 distinct CDR3 sequences listed, around a sixth are singletons. The input for sequencing was PBMCs from blood, taken around 5 days after vaccination. All receptors come from a man aged 45 to 65 who received an inactivated influenza vaccine.

This clonotype was counted at least ten times. The rearrangement joins TRBV10-3 to TRBJ2-5; D remains unclear. V was trimmed by 10 bases and J by 5 bases, leaving 17 bases between them. CDR3 length: 13 residues. The germline V gene has CDR1 ENHRY and CDR2 SYGVKD. The CDR3 nucleotides read TGTGCCACCAGCCCGAAAAGCATGGAGACCCAGTACTTC. It translates to CATSPKSMETQYF.

This clonotype was counted a few times. V usage is TRBV5-1 and J usage is TRBJ1-1; 7 bases line up with TRBD1. CDR1 is SGHRS and CDR2 is YFSETQ in the germline V gene. The CDR3 runs to 16 residues. Trimming took 5 bases from V and 0 from J; bases not matched to a gene: 10. The CDR3 DNA reads TGCGCCAGCAGACCCGGGACAGTAGGCATGAACACTGAAGCTTTCTTT. It translates to CASRPGTVGMNTEAFF.

This clonotype was found a few times. The chain carries TRBV7-8 and TRBJ2-7; D is uncertain. V was trimmed by 1 base and J by 4 bases, leaving 23 bases between them. CDR1 and CDR2 (germline): SGHVS, FQNEAQ. This CDR3 is 18 amino acids long. The CDR3 region has the DNA TGTGCCAGCAGCTTAGGGACGTCTGACCGAATCAACTATTACGAGCAGTACTTC. Protein: CASSLGTSDRINYYEQYF.

This clonotype was seen a few times. The V and J genes are TRBV6-2 or TRBV6-3 and TRBJ2-3; D is ambiguous. This CDR3 spans 13 amino acids. Per the germline V gene, CDR1 is MNHEY and CDR2 is SVGEGT. Trimming pared 7 bases from V and 0 bases from J, leaving 8 bases between. Here the CDR3 reads CASNDRSTDTQYF. Written as DNA, the CDR3 is TGTGCCAGCAACGACCGGAGCACAGATACGCAGTATTTT.

Only a few counts were recorded for this clonotype. The J gene is TRBJ2-3, the V gene TRBV27; 7 bases agree with TRBD2. Trimming cost V 5 bases and J 1 base; bases outside gene matches: 9. Germline loops: CDR1 MNHEY, CDR2 SMNVEV (reference sequence). This CDR3 region has 16 residues. The CDR3 sequence is CASSPLKSGGTDTQYF. CDR3 nucleotide sequence: TGTGCCAGCAGTCCATTAAAAAGCGGGGGCACAGATACGCAGTATTTT.

Ten or more counts support this clonotype. The chain combines TRBV27 with TRBJ2-7; D is unresolved. The CDR3 runs to 15 residues. Germline CDR1 reads MNHEY; CDR2 reads SMNVEV (reference sequence). V lost 2 bases and J 0 bases, leaving 11 bases between the germline ends. The DNA of the CDR3 is TGTGCCAGCAGTTTAGAAGCAGGAAGCTCCTACGAGCAGTACTTC. Translating it yields CASSLEAGSSYEQYF.

The rearrangement uses TRBV27 and TRBJ2-1; D is undetermined. CDR3 length equals 14 residues. CDR1 MNHEY and CDR2 SMNVEV come from the germline V gene (reference sequence). V lost 1 base and J 5 bases, leaving 9 bases between the germline ends. The CDR3 protein is CASSLWAGNNEQFF. Here the CDR3 DNA reads TGTGCCAGCAGTTTATGGGCTGGAAACAATGAGCAGTTCTTC.

A few counts support this clonotype. The chain uses TRBV12-3 or TRBV12-4 and TRBJ2-3; 12 nucleotides agree with TRBD1. Germline trimming cut 6 bases from V and 6 bases from J; bases unmatched to any gene: 4. This CDR3 region has 14 residues. Written as DNA, the CDR3 is TGTGCCAGCAGGGAGGGACAGGGGGCTGATACGCAGTATTTT. Translating it yields CASREGQGADTQYF.

This chain connects TRBV7-9 to TRBJ2-3; 8 nucleotides agree with TRBD2. Germline V CDR1 and CDR2: SEHNR, FQNEAQ (reference sequence). This CDR3 has 16 amino acids. J was trimmed by 2 bases and V by 4 bases; bases with no gene match: 8. The CDR3 region has the DNA TGTGCCAGCAGCTCGCGGCGGGGGGTCCCCACAGATACGCAGTATTTT. Protein sequence: CASSSRRGVPTDTQYF.

This clonotype showed up just a few times. This sequence joins TRBV7-2 and TRBJ2-1; D tentatively fits TRBD1 or TRBD2 (5 bases each). Germline V CDR1 and CDR2: SGHTA, FQGNSA. The length of the CDR3 is 15 residues. V was clipped by 5 bases and J by 2 bases, with 13 bases between them. The CDR3 spells CASSRGMNTYNEQFF. The CDR3 DNA reads as TGTGCCAGCAGCCGGGGCATGAACACCTACAATGAGCAGTTCTTC.

The gene calls are TRBV5-6 and TRBJ2-1; 9 nucleotides line up with TRBD2. Trimming removed 1 base from V and 1 base from J; junction bases left unmatched: 9. The CDR3 runs to 18 residues. Germline CDR1 SGHDT, CDR2 YYEEEE. In DNA form, the CDR3 reads TGTGCCAGCAGCTTGCTTGGCGGGGGGGCCGTATCCTACAATGAGCAGTTCTTC. Translated, it gives CASSLLGGGAVSYNEQFF.

This clonotype was picked up a small number of times. The V gene is TRBV24-1, the J gene TRBJ2-1; 10 bases line up with TRBD2. CDR1 is KGHDR, CDR2 SFDVKD, per germline. Trimming removed 3 bases from V and 4 bases from J; junction bases left unmatched: 17. The CDR3 is 20 amino acids. CDR3 coding DNA: TGTGCCACCAGTGATGGTAGAGGACTAGCGGTCGGGGCTAGATACAATGAGCAGTTCTTC. Translated, it gives CATSDGRGLAVGARYNEQFF.

This clonotype occurred a few times. CDR3 DNA: TGTGCCAGCAGCGCAAGGATGCCTAGCGGCTCCTACAATGAGCAGTTCTTC. Protein sequence: CASSARMPSGSYNEQFF. This sequence joins TRBV3-1 and TRBJ2-1; 7 positions match TRBD2. This CDR3 region has 17 residues. The junction had 10 bases not matched to a gene; V was cut back by 5 bases and J by 0 bases. Germline CDR1 is LGHDT and CDR2 is YNNKEL (reference sequence).

This clonotype came up a few times. For the CDR3, the DNA is TGTGCCACCAGCGAGGGGACTAGCGACTTCTACAATGAGCAGTTCTTC. It encodes CATSEGTSDFYNEQFF. This chain links TRBV24-1 with TRBJ2-1; 10 bases map to TRBD2. With 7 bases clipped from V and 3 bases from J, the junction kept 8 bases outside the gene matches. Germline loops: CDR1 KGHDR, CDR2 SFDVKD. This CDR3 contains 16 residues.

The chain is built from TRBV5-1 and TRBJ1-1, with 7 bases identical to TRBD1. Germline lookup yields CDR1 SGHRS and CDR2 YFSETQ. The CDR3 length is 17 residues. The junction had 13 bases not matched to a gene; V was cut back by 3 bases and J by 2 bases. The CDR3 nucleotides are TGCGCCAGCAGCTCAAGCACAGGGGAGTCTGGAAACACTGAAGCTTTCTTT. This gives the protein CASSSSTGESGNTEAFF.

There are a few counts of this clonotype. The chain combines TRBV7-8 with TRBJ2-1; TRBD2 matches at 11 bases. The CDR3 loop spans 17 amino acids. V was pared by 5 bases and J by 9 bases, with 15 bases of the junction left unmatched. Germline lookup yields CDR1 SGHVS and CDR2 FQNEAQ. The CDR3 DNA reads as TGTGCCAGCAGCCGGACCGACGGGCTAGCGGGAGGCCCTGAGCAGTTCTTC. This translates into CASSRTDGLAGGPEQFF.

The V and J genes are TRBV5-5 and TRBJ1-1, with 7 bases that match TRBD1. Germline lookup yields CDR1 SGHKS and CDR2 YYEKEE (reference sequence). CDR3 length: 16 amino acids. Trimming removed 2 bases from V and 4 bases from J; junction bases left unmatched: 11. The CDR3 region has the DNA TGTGCCAGCAGCTTCCCTCGGGACAGCAGTCCCACTGAAGCTTTCTTT. Its protein product is CASSFPRDSSPTEAFF.

The V and J genes are TRBV20-1 and TRBJ2-3; 14 bases fit TRBD2. V lost 5 bases to trimming and J lost 3 bases; unmatched junction nucleotides: 7. CDR1 and CDR2 from the germline V gene are DFQATT and SNEGSKA (reference sequence). The CDR3 length is 16 residues. The CDR3 DNA reads as TGCAGTGCTCCCAGACTAGCGGGGGGGAATACAGATACGCAGTATTTT. Its protein product is CSAPRLAGGNTDTQYF.

The V and J genes are TRBV18 and TRBJ2-6; 7 nucleotides line up with TRBD2. V was clipped by 2 bases and J by 0 bases; unmatched bases: 16. The CDR3 is 21 amino acids. The germline CDR1 and CDR2 sequences are KGHSH and LQKENI. Here the CDR3 DNA reads TGTGCCAGCTCACCAACTTTGTTATTCGGGGGGAAAGGCTCTGGGGCCAACGTCCTGACTTTC. Translating it yields CASSPTLLFGGKGSGANVLTF.

This clonotype was recorded many times. The genes are TRBV29-1 and TRBJ2-3; maybe TRBD2 (5 bases). This CDR3 contains 14 residues. Germline V gene data show CDR1 as SQVTM and CDR2 as ANQGSEA. Trimming removed 7 bases from V and 0 bases from J, with 14 bases in between. Here the CDR3 reads CSAPEGSSTDTQYF. As DNA, the CDR3 is TGCAGCGCCCCTGAGGGATCTAGCACAGATACGCAGTATTTT.

This clonotype showed up just a few times. J is TRBJ2-5 and V is TRBV28; TRBD1 matches at 11 bases. CDR1 and CDR2 (germline): MDHEN, SYDVKM. Trimming cost V 2 bases and J 5 bases; bases outside gene matches: 7. The CDR3 has 16 residues. The CDR3 protein is CASSLPDRGRRETQYF. CDR3 sequence (DNA): TGTGCCAGCAGTTTACCGGACAGGGGGCGCCGGGAGACCCAGTACTTC.